The clone carrying this T cell receptor beta chain occurred once. The data originate from a study of blood T cell repertoires in COVID-19. Study-level background: The United States, Italy and Spain provided the acute and convalescent COVID-19 samples. The analysed material was cDNA or gDNA that came from T cells, B-cell-depleted T cells, or PBMCs.

The Seattle patients joined while their infection was active and were tracked longitudinally afterward. Assay used: immunoSEQ multiplex PCR; TCRdb lists only in-frame clones, some missing. The sample has 250,000 to 300,000 clones; 80% to 90% are singletons. The CDR3 is 14 residues long. V lost 5 bases and J lost 0, with 10 bases in between. Germline V gene lookup returns CDR1 MDHEN and CDR2 SYDVKM. The TCR sequence derives from a woman aged 25 to 39 with COVID-19, enrolled during active disease. V and J are TRBV28 and TRBJ1-2; D is undetermined. The specimen was peripheral blood. CDR3 region: CASSPLTANYGYTF. The CDR3 DNA sequence: TGTGCCAGCAGTCCCCTTACAGCTAACTATGGCTACACCTTC.